These 17 T cell receptor beta chains were all obtained from the same sample, sequenced in a study of blood T cell repertoires in COVID-19. Clones were read by immunoSEQ multiplex PCR, and TCRdb kept only the in-frame ones, dropping some. The sample lists 60,000 to 85,000 clones, around 78% occurring once. Specimen: peripheral blood. All receptors come from a human donor in a cohort sampled during active COVID-19.

This clone is a singleton in its sample. The chain is built from TRBV6-2 or TRBV6-3 and TRBJ2-1; D unclear. The germline V and J ends were trimmed by 2 bases and 5 bases, with 4 bases remaining between them. The germline V gene encodes CDR1 MNHEY and CDR2 SVGEGT. The CDR3 length is 12 residues. The CDR3, as DNA: TGTGCCAGCAGTTACCCCGACAATGAGCAGTTCTTC. It codes for CASSYPDNEQFF.

The rearrangement joins TRBV7-6 to TRBJ2-7; D is unclear. The CDR3 runs 13 residues. V gave up 2 bases and J gave up 5 bases, with 10 bases separating them. Germline assignment: CDR1 SGHVS and CDR2 FNYEAQ. Written as DNA, the CDR3 is TGTGCCAGCAGCTTAAAACATACAGACGAGCAGTACTTC. Protein sequence: CASSLKHTDEQYF.

The gene calls are TRBV10-3 and TRBJ2-7; D ambiguous. The CDR3 spans 13 residues. Germline CDR1 reads ENHRY; CDR2 reads SYGVKD. V was cut by 2 bases and J by 3 bases, with 8 bases left in between. CDR3 nucleotide sequence: TGTGCCATCAGTGAGGTACGGAGCTACGAGCAGTACTTC. Protein sequence: CAISEVRSYEQYF.

V is TRBV9 and J is TRBJ2-1; possible D gene TRBD1, 5 bases. Trimming shortened V by 1 base and J by 0 bases, and 8 bases separated the two germline ends. The CDR3 consists of 15 residues. Germline CDR1 is SGDLS and CDR2 is YYNGEE. The CDR3 sequence: CASSVQGSSYNEQFF. The CDR3 nucleotides are TGTGCCAGCAGCGTACAGGGCAGCTCCTACAATGAGCAGTTCTTC.

V is TRBV30 and J is TRBJ2-7; D might be TRBD1 (6 bases). The V and J ends lost 5 bases and 3 bases respectively, with 11 bases between them. Germline loops: CDR1 GTSNPN, CDR2 SVGIG (reference sequence). The CDR3 extends over 12 amino acids. The CDR3 sequence is CAWAYRVYEQYF. The CDR3, as DNA: TGTGCCTGGGCTTACAGGGTCTACGAGCAGTACTTC.

CDR3 loop: CASSTTGQGEPQHF. The CDR3 DNA sequence: TGTGCCAGCAGTACGACAGGGCAGGGGGAGCCCCAGCATTTT. The genes are TRBV6-6 and TRBJ1-5; 7 bases are shared with TRBD1. CDR1 MNHNY and CDR2 SVGAGI come from the germline V gene (reference sequence). The J segment lost 8 bases and the V segment lost 5 bases, leaving 9 bases of the junction unmatched. The CDR3 spans 14 residues.

The V and J genes are TRBV5-1 and TRBJ2-5, with a weak D call TRBD2 (5 bases). This CDR3 is 13 amino acids long. Germline values: CDR1 SGHRS, CDR2 YFSETQ. Trimming left V 4 bases short and J 4 bases short, with 11 bases between. CDR3 residues: CASSDNEGETQYF. CDR3 in DNA: TGCGCCAGCAGCGATAACGAGGGAGAGACCCAGTACTTC.

This chain uses TRBV11-2 with TRBJ1-1; D unresolved. The CDR3 is 14 residues long. CDR1 and CDR2 (germline): SGHAT, FQNNGV. V gave up 0 bases and J gave up 3 bases, with 8 bases separating them. CDR3 sequence reads: CASSLEVRDTEAFF. The DNA for the CDR3 is TGTGCCAGCAGCTTAGAGGTGAGGGACACTGAAGCTTTCTTT.

The chain is built from TRBV5-4 and TRBJ2-2, with 7 nucleotides matching TRBD2. The CDR3 contains 17 residues. Trimming took 4 bases from V and 2 from J; bases not matched to a gene: 11. The germline CDR1 and CDR2 sequences are SGHNT and YYREEE (reference sequence). The CDR3 region is CASSPLGGGPNTGELFF. DNA of the CDR3: TGTGCCAGCAGCCCTCTCGGGGGAGGGCCCAACACCGGGGAGCTGTTTTTT.

This chain connects TRBV28 to TRBJ2-5, with a weak D call TRBD2 (6 bases). V was clipped by 3 bases and J by 1 base, with 18 bases between them. The CDR3 runs 17 residues. Germline V lookup: CDR1 MDHEN, CDR2 SYDVKM. CDR3 sequence (DNA): TGTGCCAGCAGTTTCAGTCTAGCGCTACGCGCCCAAGAGACCCAGTACTTC. It translates to CASSFSLALRAQETQYF.

The DNA of the CDR3 is TGCAGTGCTAGCGGGACATCCCAAGCTTTCTTT. Translated, it gives CSASGTSQAFF. The chain is built from TRBV20-1 and TRBJ1-1; tentatively, D is TRBD1 (6 bases). Trimming took 3 bases from V and 9 from J, leaving 11 bases between them. There are 11 residues in the CDR3. Looked up from germline, CDR1 is DFQATT and CDR2 is SNEGSKA (reference sequence).

This sequence joins TRBV15 and TRBJ1-2; 10 bases are a match to TRBD1. In germline, CDR1 is LNHNV, CDR2 YYDKDF (reference sequence). There are 16 residues in the CDR3. Germline trimming cut 1 base from V and 4 bases from J; bases unmatched to any gene: 6. The CDR3 region is CATSRARTGGIYGYTF. As DNA, the CDR3 is TGTGCCACCAGCAGAGCACGGACAGGGGGAATCTATGGCTACACCTTC.

This sequence joins TRBV19 and TRBJ1-1; TRBD1 agrees at 7 bases. The CDR3 contains 14 residues. The V gene end was trimmed by 3 bases and the J gene end by 2 bases; junction bases not matched to a gene: 3. In germline, CDR1 is LNHDA, CDR2 SQIVND (reference sequence). The CDR3 DNA reads as TGTGCCAGTAGTATCACAGGGGCTAACACTGAAGCTTTCTTT. This codes for CASSITGANTEAFF.

The J gene is TRBJ2-3, the V gene TRBV5-1; D remains unclear. CDR3 length equals 13 residues. V was clipped by 1 base and J by 2 bases, with 5 bases between them. The germline V gene has CDR1 SGHRS and CDR2 YFSETQ. The CDR3 coding sequence is TGCGCCAGCAGCTTGTTCCACACAGATACGCAGTATTTT. Its translation is CASSLFHTDTQYF. Full variable domain (outside the CDR3, taken from reference TRBV5-1 and TRBJ2-3): KAGVTQTPRYLIKTRGQQVTLSCSPISGHRSVSWYQQTPGQGLQFLFEYFSETQRNKGNFPGRFSGRQFSNSRSEMNVSTLELGDSALYLCASSLFHTDTQYFGPGTRLTVL.

This chain connects TRBV2 to TRBJ2-7; no clear D gene. Per germline, CDR1 SNHLY and CDR2 FYNNEI. V lost 6 bases to trimming and J lost 4 bases, with 7 bases between them. The CDR3 is 11 residues long. In DNA, the CDR3 is TGTGCCAGCAGGGAACTATACGAGCAGTACTTC. It specifies CASRELYEQYF.

With regard to this clone: The same CDR3 can be traced to other DNA sequences in this sample. The chain couples TRBV2 to TRBJ2-3; maybe TRBD2 (6 bases). CDR3 length: 12 residues. Trimming stripped 7 bases from V and 6 bases from J, with 11 bases between. Germline values: CDR1 SNHLY, CDR2 FYNNEI. Here the CDR3 reads CASNRRADTQYF. CDR3 nucleotide sequence: TGTGCCAGCAATAGGAGGGCGGATACGCAGTATTTT.

This chain joins TRBV28 and TRBJ1-6, with TRBD1 matching over 7 bases. The J segment lost 5 bases and the V segment lost 3 bases, leaving 19 bases of the junction unmatched. This CDR3 is built from 20 residues. Germline-derived CDR1 and CDR2 are MDHEN and SYDVKM. CDR3 DNA sequence: TGTGCCAGCAGTTTGCCCACCCCGACAGGGTCAACTAGTAATAATTCACCCCTCCACTTT. It specifies CASSLPTPTGSTSNNSPLHF.